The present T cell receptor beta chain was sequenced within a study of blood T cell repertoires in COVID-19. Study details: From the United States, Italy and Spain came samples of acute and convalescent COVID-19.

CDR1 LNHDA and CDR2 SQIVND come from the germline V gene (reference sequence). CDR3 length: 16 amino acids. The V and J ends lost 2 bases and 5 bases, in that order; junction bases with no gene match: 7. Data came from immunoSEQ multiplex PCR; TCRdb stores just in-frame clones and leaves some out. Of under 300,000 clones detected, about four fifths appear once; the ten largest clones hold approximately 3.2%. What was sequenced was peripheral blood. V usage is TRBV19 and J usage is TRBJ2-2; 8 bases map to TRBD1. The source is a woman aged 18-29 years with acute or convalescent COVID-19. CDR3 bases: TGTGCCAGTAGTATACGGGGACAGGCAGAGACCGGGGAGCTGTTTTTT. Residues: CASSIRGQAETGELFF.